This is a list of T cell receptor beta chains from one sample in a study of T cells in Graves' hyperthyroidism and ophthalmopathy. TCRdb reprocessed the multiplex PCR reads via MiXCR and lists one record per CDR3 protein. The table includes more than 500,000 distinct CDR3 sequences, 46% detected once. Sequencing input: peripheral blood or thyroid tissue (not recorded which). The receptors were gathered from an adult woman with Graves' disease, either hyperthyroidism or ophthalmopathy (not recorded which). Each CDR3 is given with its conserved first and last residue. The D gene is left open where the match is weak. Size is omitted from some rows. Given values are once, few, many or a class for expanded clones.

TRBD1	many	TRBV4-2	TRBJ1-6	CASSQETGGGRSPLHF	TGTGCCAGCAGCCAAGAAACAGGGGGAGGACGTTCACCCCTCCACTTT
.	.	TRBV7-9	TRBJ1-5	CASTPDSNSNQPQHF	TGTGCCAGCACCCCAGACAGTAATAGCAATCAGCCCCAGCATTTT
.	few	TRBV7-2	TRBJ1-1	CASSFGMGAGAFF	TGTGCCAGCAGTTTCGGGATGGGCGCCGGGGCTTTCTTT
.	few	TRBV10-3	TRBJ2-5	CAISPGNKETQYF	TGTGCCATCAGTCCCGGGAACAAAGAGACCCAGTACTTC
.	many	TRBV7-9	TRBJ1-1	CASSSLVNADTEAFF	TGTGCCAGCAGCTCCCTCGTTAATGCGGACACTGAAGCTTTCTTT
.	few	TRBV19	TRBJ1-5	CASKYDSNQPQHF	TGTGCCAGTAAATACGACAGCAATCAGCCCCAGCATTTT
.	.	TRBV5-1	TRBJ1-1	CASSLDSRDGGAFF	TGCGCCAGCAGCTTGGACAGCCGGGACGGGGGAGCTTTCTTT
TRBD2	.	TRBV20-1	TRBJ2-5	CSAQDPMGGQETQYF	TGCAGTGCTCAAGACCCGATGGGGGGGCAAGAGACCCAGTACTTC
.	few	TRBV5-4	TRBJ2-7	CASSFRDRYINYEQYF	TGTGCCAGCAGCTTCCGAGACAGGTACATTAACTACGAGCAGTACTTC
.	.	TRBV5-1	TRBJ2-6	CASSLGHGVTGANVLTF	TGTGCCAGCAGCTTGGGGCATGGAGTGACTGGGGCCAACGTCCTGACTTTC
.	.	TRBV2	TRBJ1-6	CASSEGPGVTSPLHF	TGTGCCAGCAGTGAAGGTCCAGGGGTTACTTCACCCCTCCACTTT
.	.	TRBV20-1	TRBJ2-5	CSAAPRVSGPQETQYF	TGCAGTGCTGCCCCCAGGGTCTCGGGCCCCCAAGAGACCCAGTACTTC
TRBD2	.	TRBV12-3/TRBV12-4	TRBJ2-2	CASSFLAGSTGELFF	TGTGCCAGCAGTTTCCTAGCGGGAAGCACCGGGGAGCTGTTTTTT
TRBD2	many	TRBV20-1	TRBJ2-2	CSAQPLAGYTGELFF	TGCAGTGCCCAGCCGCTAGCGGGATACACCGGGGAGCTGTTTTTT
.	.	TRBV7-9	TRBJ2-7	CASSLVGLPLGEQYF	TGTGCCAGCAGCTTAGTAGGACTACCCTTAGGCGAGCAGTACTTC
.	many	TRBV4-1	TRBJ1-5	CASSQFGDLRGNQPQHF	TGCGCCAGCAGCCAATTTGGGGACTTAAGGGGCAATCAGCCCCAGCATTTT
.	many	TRBV11-2	TRBJ2-7	CASSPGPIGAGHNSYEQYF	TGTGCCAGCAGCCCCGGGCCTATAGGCGCAGGGCACAATTCCTACGAGCAGTACTTC
TRBD1	many	TRBV29-1	TRBJ2-7	CSVGTGPVYEQYF	TGCAGCGTTGGGACAGGCCCCGTTTACGAGCAGTACTTC
.	.	TRBV20-1	TRBJ1-6	CSARSGHGPLHF	TGCAGTGCTAGGTCAGGGCACGGACCCCTCCACTTT
.	.	TRBV29-1	TRBJ1-1	CSVEETIEAFF	TGCAGCGTTGAAGAGACGATTGAAGCTTTCTTT
.	once	TRBV29-1	TRBJ2-7	CSGDIGAGYF	TGCAGCGGGGACATCGGAGCAGGGTACTTC
.	.	TRBV25-1	TRBJ1-5	CASSDAGGNQPQHF	TGTGCCAGCAGTGATGCGGGGGGCAATCAGCCCCAGCATTTT
.	.	TRBV11-1	TRBJ2-7	CASSLRDGNSYEQYF	TGTGCCAGCAGCTTACGGGACGGAAACTCCTACGAGCAGTACTTC
.	many	TRBV29-1	TRBJ2-7	CSVGGASYEQYF	TGCAGCGTTGGGGGGGCATCCTACGAGCAGTACTTC
TRBD2	many	TRBV7-2	TRBJ2-7	CASSNSGRAYEQYF	TGTGCCAGCAGTAATAGCGGGAGGGCCTACGAGCAGTACTTC
TRBD1	many	TRBV6-4	TRBJ1-2	CASSAGQLRGYTF	TGTGCCAGCAGCGCGGGACAGCTAAGGGGCTACACCTTC
.	many	TRBV7-9	TRBJ2-5	CASSFLDRVGAQYF	TGTGCCAGCAGCTTTCTTGATCGGGTAGGGGCCCAGTACTTC
.	.	TRBV15	TRBJ2-5	CATSLRARGGQETQYF	TGTGCCACCAGCTTGAGAGCCCGGGGCGGTCAAGAGACCCAGTACTTC
.	many	TRBV7-9	TRBJ2-7	CASSTDEPGGESSYEQYF	TGTGCCAGCAGCACAGACGAACCCGGGGGAGAAAGCTCCTACGAGCAGTACTTC
.	many	TRBV10-3	TRBJ2-7	CAIKRGSSYEQYF	TGTGCCATCAAGAGGGGGAGCTCCTACGAGCAGTACTTC
.	.	TRBV11-1	TRBJ1-2	CASSLMEKAGYTF	TGTGCCAGCAGCTTAATGGAGAAGGCTGGCTACACCTTC
TRBD1	.	TRBV20-1	TRBJ2-5	CSARGLTGVNQPQYF	TGCAGTGCTAGAGGACTGACAGGGGTTAATCAGCCCCAGTACTTC
TRBD2	.	TRBV7-2	TRBJ2-4	CASSLGGRDIQYF	TGTGCCAGCAGCCTCGGGGGGAGGGACATTCAGTACTTC
.	many	TRBV7-3	TRBJ2-2	CASSLTAANTGELFF	TGTGCCAGCAGCTTAACAGCTGCGAACACCGGGGAGCTGTTTTTT
.	once	TRBV10-3	TRBJ1-6	CASSLADTGSSPLHF	TGTGCCAGCAGCTTGGCCGACACAGGGTCATCACCCCTCCACTTT
.	once	TRBV28	TRBJ2-5	CASSSDLYQETQYF	TGTGCCAGCAGTTCTGACTTGTACCAAGAGACCCAGTACTTC
.	.	TRBV29-1	TRBJ2-7	CSVQGNTYEQYF	TGCAGCGTTCAGGGTAACACCTACGAGCAGTACTTC
TRBD2	.	TRBV20-1	TRBJ2-5	CSASGLAEPKLYF	TGCAGTGCAAGCGGACTAGCGGAACCCAAGTTGTACTTC
TRBD1	many	TRBV7-9	TRBJ2-7	CASTPGGSGTGVYEQYF	TGTGCCAGCACCCCAGGGGGGAGTGGGACAGGGGTCTACGAGCAGTACTTC
.	many	TRBV7-3	TRBJ2-2	CASSLGVGPTNTGELFF	TGTGCCAGCAGCTTAGGGGTGGGACCCACGAACACCGGGGAGCTGTTTTTT
TRBD2	many	TRBV3-1	TRBJ2-5	CASSPRTSQEETQYF	TGTGCCAGCAGCCCCAGGACTAGCCAGGAAGAGACCCAGTACTTC
.	many	TRBV20-1	TRBJ2-7	CSAHREGEQYF	TGCAGTGCTCACAGGGAAGGCGAGCAGTACTTC
.	many	TRBV6-5	TRBJ1-2	CASSQGGQDGYTF	TGTGCCAGCAGCCAAGGGGGTCAGGATGGCTACACCTTC
.	.	TRBV19	TRBJ1-6	CASTGLVNSPLHF	TGTGCCAGTACGGGACTCGTGAATTCACCCCTCCACTTT
TRBD1	.	TRBV2	TRBJ2-7	CASLTGTGGMKYEQYF	TGTGCCAGCCTCACCGGGACAGGGGGCATGAAATACGAGCAGTACTTC
.	many	TRBV10-3	TRBJ1-2	CAIRGRNYGYTF	TGTGCCATCCGGGGCCGGAACTATGGCTACACCTTC
TRBD1	many	TRBV20-1	TRBJ1-6	CSAKTDRESSPLHF	TGCAGTGCTAAAACGGACAGGGAAAGTTCACCCCTCCACTTT
.	many	TRBV12-3/TRBV12-4	TRBJ2-5	CASRDPRVETQYF	TGTGCCAGCAGAGACCCCCGAGTAGAGACCCAGTACTTC
.	.	TRBV6-2/TRBV6-3	TRBJ1-1	CASSYSKAGRSFF	TGTGCCAGCAGTTACTCGAAGGCCGGAAGATCTTTCTTT
TRBD1	.	TRBV12-3/TRBV12-4	TRBJ1-1	CASSTVAGQGNTEAFF	TGTGCCAGCAGTACGGTAGCGGGACAGGGAAACACTGAAGCTTTCTTT
TRBD1	many	TRBV5-1	TRBJ2-5	CASSLGDRGDQETQYF	TGCGCCAGCAGCTTGGGGGACAGAGGCGACCAAGAGACCCAGTACTTC
.	.	TRBV10-3	TRBJ1-1	CAISPQGGNTEAFF	TGTGCCATAAGCCCACAGGGTGGGAACACTGAAGCTTTCTTT
.	many	TRBV5-6	TRBJ1-1	CASSFWPPGDTEAFF	TGTGCCAGCAGCTTTTGGCCACCGGGGGACACTGAAGCTTTCTTT
TRBD2	many	TRBV2	TRBJ2-7	CASSATGWAKRGSYEQYF	TGTGCCAGCAGCGCTACCGGGTGGGCCAAGCGGGGCTCCTACGAGCAGTACTTC
TRBD1	once	TRBV29-1	TRBJ1-2	CSERQGDYGYTF	TGCAGCGAAAGACAGGGGGACTATGGCTACACCTTC
.	.	TRBV29-1	TRBJ1-1	CSVEAPGRAFF	TGCAGCGTTGAAGCCCCGGGTAGAGCTTTCTTT
TRBD1	.	TRBV7-8	TRBJ1-2	CASSLASTGQGFGYGYTF	TGTGCCAGCAGCTTAGCGTCTACCGGACAGGGGTTTGGCTATGGCTACACCTTC